This T cell receptor beta chain derives from a study of cytomegalovirus exposure and HLA in healthy donors (dated by TCRdb to 2015 to 2018). At the level of the whole study: In an earlier analysis of 587 of the donors, 276 Gb of sequence data and approximately 120 million unique TCR beta sequences from about 190 million T cells were reported. To study patterns of TCR occurrence, a later analysis re-analyzed previously published TCR beta repertoires from hundreds of donors and added high-resolution HLA genotyping. High-throughput TCR immunosequencing, statistical association of individual TCRs with disease status, and machine learning were combined to predict cytomegalovirus infection status. A later genetic analysis took genome-wide SNP genotypes for about 55% of the roughly 700 donors and used that subset as a discovery cohort. HLA typing covered class I and class II loci at four-digit resolution. Because of strong linkage in the cohort, roughly 5 DR-DQ haplotypes were treated as single units for association and clustering. The study was designed to test whether signatures of past pathogen exposure could be identified by cataloging public T cell receptors. Among the roughly 400 genotyped donors, more than 70% belonged to the genetic ancestry cluster associated with self-reported Caucasian donors. Among about 360 genotyped donors of the cohort, an average of roughly 240,000 unique TCR beta nucleotide sequences were sequenced per donor, roughly 18% of them non-productive. Along with the 666-subject first cohort, a separate validation cohort of 120 different subjects was used. All discovery cohort repertoires had been generated using a single sequencing platform. An early release that covered several hundred HLA-typed donors contained approximately 300 gigabases of sequencing data and tens of millions of unique TCR sequences. Donor age, sex, ethnicity and CMV serostatus were collected together with the repertoire data. Typing coverage differed by locus: A, B, C, DRB1 and DQB1 were typed in about 620-630 donors, DQA1 in 522, DPA1 in 600 to 610, and DPB1 in approximately 450. The study used immunosequencing to profile the T cell repertoires of approximately 640 subjects and linked those repertoires to cytomegalovirus serostatus. Rather than drawing on any new phenotypic data, the later analysis identified candidate immune exposures from TCR beta sequences and the way those sequences occurred across donors. In an earlier analysis of roughly 600 of the donors, high-throughput TCR beta sequencing was used to judge whether each TCR beta V gene segment behaved as functional or pseudogenic. Results and caveats for the whole study, not just this receptor: Some 15 rarely observed V segments, including chromosome 9 orphons, were excluded from the earlier analysis of 550 to 700 of the donors because counts were too low. An earlier analysis of approximately 540 of the donors showed that most TCR beta V segments appeared in productive rearrangements either about 87% or about 30% of the time, which broadly matched IMGT annotations. Most TCR sequences were observed very rarely across donors, whereas some public TCRs were present in many individuals. The sequencing pipeline was judged likely to have produced a cluster of highly shared sequence variants as a technical artifact. In vitro tests confirmed that a few of the cytomegalovirus-associated TCR beta chains recognize cytomegalovirus antigens. In a later analysis, several top co-occurrence clusters were reported to appear linked to parvovirus B19, influenza, CMV and Epstein-Barr virus. V-gene and J-gene trimming of TCR beta chains was associated with a missense DCLRE1C variant in a later genetic analysis, and the association was replicated in an independent cohort. Specific HLA alleles were associated with around 18,000 TCR beta sequences at a false discovery rate of 0.05 in a later analysis. Because HLA typing was unavailable for some donors at each locus, only the typed subset was used in association tests. The authors suggested that the approach could potentially be extended to other disease states and immunological phenotypes. Some IMGT-functional V segments, including TRBV6-2 and TRBV6-3, could not be distinguished by the 87-base-pair reads and were therefore excluded. Correlated functional status among segregating V segments might be attributable to linkage disequilibrium, but an unknown experimental factor could not be ruled out. A total of roughly 160 TCR beta chains were listed by the study as associated with cytomegalovirus. In this cohort, only TCR beta chains were sequenced, and detectable features were limited by the absence of alpha or paired-chain data. CMV serostatus was the only immune exposure information available for the cohort. A later analysis found that TCR association rates varied across HLA loci, with DRB1 alleles showing the most associated TCRs and HLA-C alleles the fewest. In a later analysis, HLA-associated TCR beta chains were found to be more clonally expanded and to have lower generation probabilities than equally common non-associated chains. According to a later genetic analysis, donors in an Asian-associated ancestry cluster had fewer N-insertions in productive TCRs than the approximately 610-donor mean. The classifier was reported to diagnose cytomegalovirus status with high specificity and sensitivity in both the original and validation cohorts. Assigning TCR associations to individual alleles was difficult when HLA alleles, especially DR and DQ, strongly co-occurred. A further reported finding was that TCR beta sequences accurately predicted the HLA-A and HLA-B alleles for most subjects in the first cohort. Most CMV-associated TCR beta chains appeared to be HLA-restricted in a later analysis, and the HLA associations seemed to be driven largely by CMV exposure. Roughly uniform sequencing depth across donors was assumed in presence/absence analyses, although this assumption may not hold.

The CDR3, from cysteine to phenylalanine, totals 14 residues. Of all the DNA, just the CDR3 is kept, 42 bases in frame from base 1. CDR1 and CDR2 are drawn from the germline V gene: SGHRS, YFSETQ. V is pruned by 4 bases and J by 15 bases, leaving 9 bases of the junction without a gene match. In total, 600 or so healthy bone marrow donors made up the cohort. At the time of sampling, all cohort members were nominally healthy, though unrecorded immune exposures were likely present. The donor was CMV seropositive and was included in the group of almost 300 seropositive cohort members. Each donor provided a peripheral blood sample, and peripheral blood mononuclear cells were used for TCR beta sequencing. The Qiagen DNeasy Blood Extraction Kit was used to extract genomic DNA from the blood cell samples. Library method: the immunoSEQ multiplex PCR assay. For the multiplex PCR, a mixture combining 60 forward primers for TCR Vbeta segments and 13 reverse primers for TCR Jbeta segments was used. The CDR3 region of rearranged TCR beta genes was amplified from genomic DNA by a multiplex PCR assay. Amplified TCR beta libraries were sequenced as 87-base-pair reads on the Illumina HiSeq System. Per the source publication's procedure: In a later analysis, tens of millions of unique TCR beta chains were counted across the 500 to 850 repertoires, and approximately 9.9 million of these chains were shared by at least two donors. To remove PCR and sequencing errors, raw reads were error-corrected and collapsed into unique sequences using a nearest-neighbor algorithm that merged closely related sequences. V, D and J gene segments were assigned by aligning CDR3 sequences to IMGT reference sequences. For a sequence to be retained, a match of at least six nucleotides was required to both a V gene segment and a J gene segment. A rearrangement was called productive if the CDR3 had no stop codons and remained in frame with V and J, and every other rearrangement was called non-productive. Following IMGT convention, CDR3 was defined as the stretch from the second conserved V-encoded cysteine up to the conserved J-encoded phenylalanine. In an earlier analysis of 550 to 650 of the donors, sequences lacking an unambiguous match to a single V gene segment were excluded. An earlier analysis of a few hundred of the donors called V segments functional above 56.7% productive rearrangements and segregating when the between-donor standard deviation exceeded 5%. A statistical classification framework was built to diagnose cytomegalovirus status from the catalog of TCR beta chain sequences. In a later analysis, V and J genes were assigned by comparing TCR nucleotide sequences against IMGT/GENE-DB human TR gene sequences. Using the TCRdist pipeline, a later analysis assigned CDR3 sequences along with most-parsimonious VDJ recombination scenarios. In a later analysis, each TCR beta chain was defined by its CDR3 amino acid sequence together with its V-gene family, and reads without a unique V-gene family were excluded. A later analysis removed 600 or so highly shared, low-generation-probability nucleotide sequences to deal with suspected cross-contamination and a sequencing artifact. A later analysis calculated a clonal expansion index for each public chain from normalized within-repertoire ranks of inferred template counts. In a later analysis, generation probabilities were computed using a VDJ recombination model fitted to out-of-frame rearrangements, and the results were checked against IGoR. A later analysis scored TCR-TCR, TCR-HLA and TCR-CMV co-occurrence with hypergeometric tests, applying a repertoire-size bias correction to TCR pairs. In a later analysis, false discovery rates were estimated by permuting HLA or CMV assignments 20 times. In a later analysis, co-occurring TCRs were grouped using DBSCAN, with TCRdist sequence similarity added in when clustering inside HLA-allele-positive subsets. Repertoires with fewer than 30,000 or more than 120,000 public chains were left out of co-occurrence clustering, as were about 5 repertoires with anomalous nucleotide sharing. The table was pulled from immuneACCESS by TCRdb, which kept in-frame rearrangements only. Such tables lose some clones; where checked, under half of the loss comes from unresolved V genes, and the rest has no known cause. V and J calls and clone size are those listed in that table; D and trimming were worked out from the DNA. The sample table gives some 150,000 clones. Of the sample, less than 0.95% is held by the ten largest clones.

Of note for this clone: The clone's antigen remains unknown.

The sequencing sample was made of PBMCs. The V and J genes are TRBV5-1 and TRBJ2-1, with 14 junctional bases fitting TRBD2. The TCR was taken from a young woman in good health and CMV-seropositive. The CDR3 region reads CASSPGTSGSRWFF. The nucleotides are TGCGCCAGCAGCCCCGGGACTAGCGGGAGCCGATGGTTCTTC.